The 24 T cell receptor beta chains below were found in one sample sequenced in a study of molecular identifiers for immune sequencing clone quantification. MiXCR was run by TCRdb on the PCR reads, yielding one entry per CDR3 protein. The sample has around 320,000 distinct CDR3 sequences, 24% seen once. The sample comprised naive CD8+ T cells from blood, with Jurkat cell RNA spiked in. Subset specified: FACS-sorted CD8+CD4-CCR7+CD45RA+ naive T cells. The receptors originated from a human donor in good health. Some libraries in this study had Jurkat cell RNA spiked in.

There are a few counts of this clonotype. The V call is TRBV27, the J call TRBJ2-5; possibly TRBD1 for D (5 bases). Trimming took 7 bases from V and 1 from J, leaving 10 bases between them. The length of the CDR3 is 13 residues. CDR1 is MNHEY, CDR2 SMNVEV, per germline (reference sequence). CDR3 DNA sequence: TGTGCCAGCAAATCACAGGCCCAAGAGACCCAGTACTTC. Its translation: CASKSQAQETQYF.

This clonotype was detected many times. J is TRBJ2-7 and V is TRBV6-6; 7 nucleotides match TRBD1. The CDR3 is 16 residues long. After removal of 7 bases from V and 6 bases from J, the junction contained 18 bases not matched to a gene. The germline CDR1 and CDR2 sequences are MNHNY and SVGAGI (reference sequence). CDR3 DNA: TGTGCCAGCACCCCCCTCTGGGACAGAAAGGGCGGCGAGCAGTACTTC. This gives the protein CASTPLWDRKGGEQYF.

The chain is built from TRBV20-1 and TRBJ2-7, with TRBD1 as a possible D gene (6 bases). The CDR3 consists of 14 residues. Germline lookup yields CDR1 DFQATT and CDR2 SNEGSKA (reference sequence). Trimming took off 0 bases at V and 3 bases at J, with 12 bases between the two ends. The CDR3 reads CSARDLTGDYEQYF. CDR3 nucleotide sequence: TGCAGTGCTAGAGATCTGACAGGAGACTACGAGCAGTACTTC.

In this sample, this clonotype turned up many times. The chain couples TRBV4-3 to TRBJ1-5; D might be TRBD1 (5 bases). V was shortened by 0 bases and J by 6 bases, with 12 bases between the two germline ends. The germline CDR1 and CDR2 sequences are LGHNA and YSLEER. This CDR3 comprises 15 residues. CDR3 loop: CASSQESQGGQPQHF. CDR3 coding DNA: TGCGCCAGCAGCCAAGAATCCCAGGGAGGTCAGCCCCAGCATTTT.

V usage is TRBV27 and J usage is TRBJ2-3; D gene uncertain. The CDR3 has 16 residues. V was cut by 1 base and J by 5 bases, with 16 bases left in between. Germline V gives CDR1 MNHEY, CDR2 SMNVEV (reference sequence). Here the CDR3 reads CASSLFLEWDGDTQYF. The CDR3 DNA follows: TGTGCCAGCAGTTTATTTCTGGAGTGGGATGGAGATACGCAGTATTTT.

This chain links TRBV20-1 with TRBJ2-5; possibly TRBD2 for D (6 bases). The V end lost 3 bases, the J end lost 2 bases, and 19 bases lay between the germline ends. This CDR3 region has 16 residues. The germline gives CDR1 DFQATT, CDR2 SNEGSKA (reference sequence). In DNA form, the CDR3 reads TGCAGTGCTAGTGGCCCGACTAGAATCTTACAAGAGACCCAGTACTTC. It encodes CSASGPTRILQETQYF.

This clonotype was found a few times. This chain connects TRBV27 to TRBJ1-5; the match to TRBD1 covers 8 bases. V lost 0 bases, J lost 7 bases, and 8 bases stayed unmatched. Germline V gene data show CDR1 as MNHEY and CDR2 as SMNVEV (reference sequence). The length of the CDR3 is 16 residues. The CDR3 DNA is TGTGCCAGCAGTTTATCGGGTCAGGGGGCGGGCCAGCCCCAGCATTTT. Protein: CASSLSGQGAGQPQHF.

This clonotype has only a few counts. This chain connects TRBV5-1 to TRBJ1-6; D uncertain. The CDR3 has 15 residues. CDR1 and CDR2 (germline): SGHRS, YFSETQ. V lost 0 bases, J lost 7 bases, and 11 bases lay in between. DNA of the CDR3: TGCGCCAGCAGCTTGGTGGCAGGCCCAAATTCACCCCTCCACTTT. This encodes CASSLVAGPNSPLHF.

As regards this clonotype: This may arise from a read error, as a much more abundant clone is one base away. The V gene is TRBV4-3, the J gene TRBJ2-7, with 9 bases aligning to TRBD1. The CDR3 sequence is 14 residues long. Germline V lookup: CDR1 LGHNA, CDR2 YSLEER. The CDR3 reads CASSQGTGARERYF. The CDR3 DNA reads TGCGCCAGCAGCCAAGGGACAGGGGCTCGCGAGCGGTACTTC.

With regard to this clonotype: One end of the junction does not line up with germline, which may come from a read error. This chain joins TRBV27 and TRBJ2-1; tentative D call: TRBD2 (5 bases). Per the germline V gene, CDR1 is MNHEY and CDR2 is SMNVEV (reference sequence). This CDR3 comprises 15 residues. The CDR3: CASSSDAGTYNGQFF. CDR3 DNA sequence: TGTGCCAGCAGTTCGGACGCGGGTACCTACAATGGGCAGTTCTTC.

The chain joins TRBV21-1 to TRBJ2-7; the table's D call, TRBD1, was not checked against the DNA. TRBV21-1 is classified as a pseudogene. CDR3 length: 16 residues. The CDR3 DNA is TGTGCCAGCAGCGAAACGGGACACGACTATCGCTACGAGCAGTACTTC. This codes for CASSETGHDYRYEQYF.

This clonotype was picked up a small number of times. The genes are TRBV28 and TRBJ1-5; D is ambiguous. V lost 6 bases, J lost 3 bases, and 12 bases lay in between. Germline V gives CDR1 MDHEN, CDR2 SYDVKM. The CDR3 is 14 amino acids. The CDR3: CASRTQNNNQPQHF. DNA for the CDR3: TGTGCCAGCAGAACCCAGAACAACAATCAGCCCCAGCATTTT.

About this clonotype itself: Sequence at one end of the junction differs from germline and may be a read error. The chain is built from TRBV7-9 and TRBJ2-7; D gene ambiguous. The CDR3 has 12 amino acids. Germline values: CDR1 SEHNR, CDR2 FQNEAQ (reference sequence). The CDR3: CASSPYDGAWDF. The CDR3 DNA is TGTGCCAGCAGCCCCTATGACGGTGCTTGGGACTTC.

This chain uses TRBV9 with TRBJ1-1; D gene uncertain. CDR1 is SGDLS, CDR2 YYNGEE, per germline. The CDR3 runs 14 residues. V was clipped by 0 bases and J by 2 bases, with 8 bases between them. Here the CDR3 reads CASSVGTDNTEAFF. The CDR3, as DNA: TGTGCCAGCAGCGTAGGGACGGATAACACTGAAGCTTTCTTT.

V gene TRBV6-1 combines with J gene TRBJ2-2; the match to TRBD1 covers 9 bases. The junction had 6 bases not matched to a gene; V was cut back by 2 bases and J by 5 bases. The CDR3 runs 16 residues. Germline CDR1 and CDR2: MNHNS and SASEGT. CDR3 in amino acids: CASSEQYRGLTGELFF. The DNA of the CDR3 is TGTGCCAGCAGTGAACAGTACAGGGGGCTAACCGGGGAGCTGTTTTTT.

V usage is TRBV6-1 and J usage is TRBJ2-5; D is perhaps TRBD1 or TRBD2 (5 bases each). The CDR3 is 11 residues long. V was clipped by 10 bases and J by 4 bases, with 10 bases between them. Per the germline V gene, CDR1 is MNHNS and CDR2 is SASEGT. The CDR3 region is CAIRGPETQYF. The CDR3 DNA follows: TGTGCCATACGGGGCCCAGAGACCCAGTACTTC.

On this clonotype itself: A single base separates this from a much larger clone, so it may be a read error. J is TRBJ2-3 and V is TRBV7-9, with D perhaps TRBD2 (7 bases). This CDR3 region has 15 residues. Germline V CDR1 and CDR2: SEHNR, FQNEAQ (reference sequence). CDR3 nucleotide sequence: TGTGCCAGCAGCTTACCTTTGGGGGGGCCAGATACGCGGTATTTT. Translated, it gives CASSLPLGGPDTRYF.

In this sample, this clonotype turned up once. The chain joins TRBV10-3 to TRBJ2-3; 9 nucleotides agree with TRBD2. The V segment lost 2 bases and the J segment 1 base; nucleotides outside the gene matches: 1. Germline values: CDR1 ENHRY, CDR2 SYGVKD. The CDR3 has 15 residues. CDR3 region: CAISEERGGTDTQYF. As DNA, the CDR3 is TGTGCCATCAGTGAGGAGCGGGGGGGCACAGATACGCAGTATTTT.

The CDR3 is CASSYGLVAASETQYF. Written as DNA, the CDR3 is TGCGCCAGCAGCTACGGACTAGTAGCTGCGTCGGAGACCCAGTACTTC. The V call is TRBV5-1, the J call TRBJ2-5; TRBD2 matches 7 bases. Germline values: CDR1 SGHRS, CDR2 YFSETQ. After removal of 3 bases from V and 5 bases from J, the junction contained 13 bases not matched to a gene. The CDR3 covers 16 residues. The complete variable domain, with remaining parts taken from reference TRBV5-1 and TRBJ2-5, reads KAGVTQTPRYLIKTRGQQVTLSCSPISGHRSVSWYQQTPGQGLQFLFEYFSETQRNKGNFPGRFSGRQFSNSRSEMNVSTLELGDSALYLCASSYGLVAASETQYFGPGTRLLVL.

The chain uses TRBV7-8 and TRBJ2-1, with TRBD2 identical over 9 bases. Germline lookup yields CDR1 SGHVS and CDR2 FQNEAQ. J lost 9 bases, V lost 5 bases, and 14 bases had no gene match. The CDR3 is made up of 16 amino acids. CDR3 residues: CASSPLGRGGPGEQFF. DNA of the CDR3: TGTGCCAGCAGCCCTCTCGGGCGGGGGGGGCCCGGTGAGCAGTTCTTC. The variable domain in full, with the rest retrieved from reference TRBV7-8 and TRBJ2-1, is GAGVSQSPRYKVAKRGQDVALRCDPISGHVSLFWYQQALGQGPEFLTYFQNEAQLDKSGLPSDRFFAERPEGSVSTLKIQRTQQEDSAVYLCASSPLGRGGPGEQFFGPGTRLTVL.

The rearrangement uses TRBV7-9 and TRBJ2-3; TRBD2 agrees at 8 bases. Germline CDR1 SEHNR, CDR2 FQNEAQ (reference sequence). This CDR3 comprises 16 residues. J gave up 4 bases and V 4 bases, and 10 bases lay outside the gene matches. Here the CDR3 reads CASSSSRTSIADTQYF. The CDR3 coding sequence is TGTGCCAGCAGCTCCTCTAGGACTAGCATCGCAGATACGCAGTATTTT.

This clonotype was seen a few times. V usage is TRBV12-3 or TRBV12-4 and J usage is TRBJ2-5; a weak D match, TRBD1 (6 bases). The CDR3 has 14 residues. V lost 7 bases to trimming and J lost 5 bases, with 17 bases between them. CDR3 amino acids: CASTLDRLLETQYF. Here the CDR3 DNA reads TGTGCCAGCACCCTGGACAGACTTCTGGAGACCCAGTACTTC.

In its sample, this clonotype was seen many times. The rearrangement uses TRBV7-9 and TRBJ1-1, with 7 bases fitting TRBD1. CDR1 SEHNR and CDR2 FQNEAQ come from the germline V gene (reference sequence). The CDR3 totals 16 residues. Germline trimming cut 6 bases from V and 4 bases from J; bases unmatched to any gene: 14. The CDR3 sequence: CASRPRGQGVGTEAFF. CDR3 DNA: TGTGCCAGCAGACCCCGAGGGCAGGGGGTAGGCACTGAAGCTTTCTTT.

This clonotype was seen many times. J is TRBJ2-7 and V is TRBV4-3; D is unresolved. The germline V gene encodes CDR1 LGHNA and CDR2 YSLEER. This CDR3 is 10 amino acids long. V was clipped by 4 bases and J by 9 bases, with 7 bases between them. The CDR3 reads CASSPKGQYF. The DNA for the CDR3 is TGCGCCAGCAGCCCAAAGGGGCAGTACTTC.